The sequence of this T cell receptor beta chain was determined in a study of blood T cell repertoires in COVID-19. The V gene lost 3 bases and the J gene lost 5 bases, with 7 bases spanning the gap. This CDR3 region has 12 residues. TCRdb keeps only in-frame clones here, not all; method: immunoSEQ multiplex PCR. The sample lists 130,000 or so clones; more than 70% were seen once. Details on this clone: This CDR3 is also generated by other DNA sequences in the sample.

V and J are TRBV12-3 or TRBV12-4 and TRBJ1-1; D not resolved. The clonotype comes from a man older than 75 with active or convalescent COVID-19. The sample taken for sequencing was peripheral blood. Here the CDR3 reads CASSFRGTEAFF. CDR3 sequence (DNA): TGTGCCAGCAGTTTCAGAGGGACTGAAGCTTTCTTT.